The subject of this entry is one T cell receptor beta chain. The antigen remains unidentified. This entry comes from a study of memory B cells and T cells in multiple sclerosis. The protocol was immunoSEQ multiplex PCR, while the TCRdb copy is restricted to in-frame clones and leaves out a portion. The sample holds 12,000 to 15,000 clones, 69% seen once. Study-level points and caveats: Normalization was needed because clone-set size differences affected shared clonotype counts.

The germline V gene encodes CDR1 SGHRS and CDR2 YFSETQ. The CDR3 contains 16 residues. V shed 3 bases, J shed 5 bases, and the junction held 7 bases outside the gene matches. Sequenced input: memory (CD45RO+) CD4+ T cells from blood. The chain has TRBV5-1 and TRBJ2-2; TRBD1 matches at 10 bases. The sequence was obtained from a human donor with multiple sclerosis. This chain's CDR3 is CASSSRQGARTGELFF. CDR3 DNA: TGCGCCAGCAGCTCCCGACAGGGGGCGCGGACCGGGGAGCTGTTTTTT.